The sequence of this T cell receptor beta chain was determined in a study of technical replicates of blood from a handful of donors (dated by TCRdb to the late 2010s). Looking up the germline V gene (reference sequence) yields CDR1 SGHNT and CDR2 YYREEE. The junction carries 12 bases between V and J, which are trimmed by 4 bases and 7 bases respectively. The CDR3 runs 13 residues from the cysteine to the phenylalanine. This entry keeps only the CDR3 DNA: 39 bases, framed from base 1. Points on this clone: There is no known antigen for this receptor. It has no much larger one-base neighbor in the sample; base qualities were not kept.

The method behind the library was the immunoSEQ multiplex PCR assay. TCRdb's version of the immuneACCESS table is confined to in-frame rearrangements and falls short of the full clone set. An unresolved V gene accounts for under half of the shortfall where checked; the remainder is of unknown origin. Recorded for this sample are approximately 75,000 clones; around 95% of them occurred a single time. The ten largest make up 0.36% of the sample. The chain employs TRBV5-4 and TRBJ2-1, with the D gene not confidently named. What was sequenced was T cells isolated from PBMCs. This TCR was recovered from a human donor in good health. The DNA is TGTGCCAGCAGCGGGCTTTTAAGGAATGAGCAGTTCTTC. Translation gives CASSGLLRNEQFF.